A selection of T cell receptor beta chains follows, all from one sample in a study of cytotoxic CD8 clonotypes in ibrutinib-treated CLL. TCRdb keeps only in-frame clones here, not all; method: immunoSEQ multiplex PCR. The table lists 45,000 to 70,000 clones, 56% of them singletons. Sequencing used PBMCs, obtained after 24 months of ibrutinib treatment. Receptors originate from a human donor with chronic lymphocytic leukemia. The CDR3 runs from the conserved cysteine through the conserved F or W. Each record gives: clone size, J gene, D gene, V gene, CDR3 DNA, CDR3 protein. The D gene is left open where the match is weak. The size of a clone is reported for some rows only, either as once, few or many, or as a class for expanded clones.

NA,TRBJ2-7,NA,TRBV7-8,TGTGCCAGCAGCTCGGACAGATTTTCCTACGAGCAGTACTTC,CASSSDRFSYEQYF
NA,TRBJ2-2,TRBD2,TRBV28,TGTGCCAGCAGTTTAGGACTAGCGTCCGGGGAGCTGTTTTTT,CASSLGLASGELFF
NA,TRBJ2-5,NA,TRBV5-1,TGCGCCAGCAGCTTTACCTTGACAGGCAGAGGTTCAGAGACCCAGTACTTC,CASSFTLTGRGSETQYF
NA,TRBJ2-5,NA,TRBV9,TGTGCCAGCAGCGTAGGAATGGTTGGGGAGACCCAGTACTTC,CASSVGMVGETQYF
few,TRBJ2-2,NA,TRBV5-1,TGCGGCAGCAGGACTACCAACACCGGGGAGCTGTTTTTT,CGSRTTNTGELFF
NA,TRBJ2-7,NA,TRBV27,TGTGCCAGCAGTTTACTTGCAGGGGGGTACTACGAGCAGTACTTC,CASSLLAGGYYEQYF
NA,TRBJ2-3,TRBD1,TRBV5-1,TGCGCCAGCAGCTTCGCGACGGGACAGGGGACAGATACGCAGTATTTT,CASSFATGQGTDTQYF
NA,TRBJ2-1,NA,TRBV9,TGTGCCAGCAGCGTAGAGGGAGAGGGACTCCAGTTCTTC,CASSVEGEGLQFF
NA,TRBJ2-5,NA,TRBV27,TGTGCCAGCAGTTTGGCCGGAGACGTTGGGAGGCCCTACTTC,CASSLAGDVGRPYF
NA,TRBJ2-5,NA,TRBV4-1,TGCGCCAGCAGCCAACCCCTTATGCAGCGGGACCAAGAGACCCAGTACTTC,CASSQPLMQRDQETQYF
few,TRBJ1-1,NA,TRBV5-1,TGCGCCAGCAGCTTGGGGGTTTTTTCACCGGGGATGAAAACTGAAGCTTTCTTT,CASSLGVFSPGMKTEAFF
NA,TRBJ2-7,TRBD1,TRBV28,TGTGCCAGCAGCCTGGACAGGGGGCTCGAGCAGTACTTC,CASSLDRGLEQYF
once,TRBJ1-1,TRBD1,TRBV19,TGTGCCAGTAGTACGTCCGGGACAGGGGTGGGTGAAGCTTTCTTT,CASSTSGTGVGEAFF
many,TRBJ1-1,NA,TRBV4-1,TGCGCCAGCAGCCAAGATCCGACACCGAACACTGAAGCTTTCTTT,CASSQDPTPNTEAFF
once,TRBJ2-2,TRBD2,TRBV2,TGTGCCAGCGAGGGACTAGCGGGAGATTCGACCGGGGAGCTGTTTTTT,CASEGLAGDSTGELFF
NA,TRBJ1-3,TRBD1,TRBV28,TGTGCCAGCAGAACCGGACAGGCCTCTGGAAACACCATATATTTT,CASRTGQASGNTIYF
many,TRBJ1-1,NA,TRBV5-1,TGCGCCAGCAGTACGGGTGCGGTGACTGAAGCTTTCTTT,CASSTGAVTEAFF
few,TRBJ1-1,NA,TRBV29-1,TGCAGCGTTGGGAGAACTGAAGCTTTCTTT,CSVGRTEAFF
NA,TRBJ1-5,TRBD1,TRBV28,TGTGCCAGCAGGGTCCGGACAGGGCACAATCAGCCCCAGCATTTT,CASRVRTGHNQPQHF
once,TRBJ2-7,NA,TRBV20-1,TGCAGTGCTAGTCCCGTTTACGAGCAGTACTTC,CSASPVYEQYF
NA,TRBJ1-2,NA,TRBV5-6,TGTGCCAGCAGCTTGGAACAGTCAGGGGTTGGCTACACCTTC,CASSLEQSGVGYTF
NA,TRBJ2-3,NA,TRBV7-6,TGTGCCAGCAGCTTAGCGGAGGGCCAACATACGCAGTATTTT,CASSLAEGQHTQYF
NA,TRBJ1-5,NA,TRBV4-1,TGCGCCAGCAGCCAACTCCCTCAGGGCCGCAATCAGCCCCAGCATTTT,CASSQLPQGRNQPQHF
NA,TRBJ1-2,NA,TRBV2,TGTGCCAGCAGTGAACCCATGGCACAGGCCTTAGCTAACTATGGCTACACCTTC,CASSEPMAQALANYGYTF
NA,TRBJ1-6,NA,TRBV7-9,TGTGCCAGCAGCCTGGGTCTTGCCGACAGCTCCTATAATTCACCCCTCCACTTT,CASSLGLADSSYNSPLHF
NA,TRBJ1-5,TRBD1,TRBV6-1,TGTGCCAGCAGGACAGGGATAGGCAATCAGCCCCAGCATTTT,CASRTGIGNQPQHF
NA,TRBJ1-1,NA,TRBV28,TGTGCCAGCAGTCCCTCCAGGGAGGGGCCTGAAGCTTTCTTT,CASSPSREGPEAFF
NA,TRBJ2-7,TRBD2,TRBV27,TGTGCCAGCAGTTTCCAGGGAACCGGACTAGCGCACTACGAGCAGTACTTC,CASSFQGTGLAHYEQYF
few,TRBJ1-2,TRBD1,TRBV28,TGTGCCAGCAGCGCCGGGACAGCCTATGGCTACACCTTC,CASSAGTAYGYTF
NA,TRBJ2-3,NA,TRBV6-1,TGTGCCAGCAGGCTCGTCGGGGCAGATACGCAGTATTTT,CASRLVGADTQYF
many,TRBJ1-4,NA,TRBV6-6,TGTGCCAGCAGTTACGGACAGATTAATGAAAAACTGTTTTTT,CASSYGQINEKLFF
once,TRBJ1-1,NA,TRBV27,TGTGCCAGCAGTGCCGCAGGGCCGACTGAAGCTTTCTTT,CASSAAGPTEAFF
NA,TRBJ2-2,TRBD2,TRBV5-1,TGCGCCAGCAGCTTGTTATCGTTAGCGGGAGGCACCGGGGAGCTGTTTTTT,CASSLLSLAGGTGELFF
NA,TRBJ2-1,NA,TRBV7-7,TGTGCCAGCAGCTTAGACTGGGTGACGGGTGAGCAGTTCTTC,CASSLDWVTGEQFF
few,TRBJ1-1,NA,TRBV19,TGTGCCAGTAGTACCGTCGTCTGGGGGAACACTGAAGCTTTCTTT,CASSTVVWGNTEAFF
many,TRBJ1-2,NA,TRBV5-4,TGTGCCAGCAGCTTGGAGGCCCTTGGAAGGGGCTACACCTTC,CASSLEALGRGYTF
NA,TRBJ2-2,NA,TRBV9,TGTGCCAGCAGCACACGAGTGTTGGGAAACACCGGGGAGCTGTTTTTT,CASSTRVLGNTGELFF
NA,TRBJ1-4,TRBD1,TRBV29-1,TGCAGCGGAACAGGGGGCGCGGGTTTTAATGAAAAACTGTTTTTT,CSGTGGAGFNEKLFF
few,TRBJ1-2,NA,TRBV6-1,TGTGCTGTACAGGGACCTAACTATGGCTACACCTTC,CAVQGPNYGYTF
NA,TRBJ2-2,NA,TRBV11-2,TGTGCCAGCAGCTTAGGGGGTAGGACGCCGAACACCGGGGAGCTGTTTTTT,CASSLGGRTPNTGELFF
NA,TRBJ2-1,NA,TRBV9,TGTGCCAGCAGCGTCCCCTTAGACAATGAGCAGTTCTTC,CASSVPLDNEQFF
NA,TRBJ2-3,NA,TRBV6-1,TGTGCCAGCAGTGAAGGTGTGGGTGCTACAGATACGCAGTATTTT,CASSEGVGATDTQYF
few,TRBJ2-1,NA,TRBV7-9,TGTGCCAGCAGCTTTGCGGAGTACAATGAGCAGTTCTTC,CASSFAEYNEQFF
once,TRBJ2-3,NA,TRBV18,TGTGCCAGCTCCACCAGAGACTATACAGATACGCAGTATTTT,CASSTRDYTDTQYF
NA,TRBJ2-2,NA,TRBV5-1,TGCGCCAGCAGCTTGGAAATAATCGGGGAGCTGTTTTTT,CASSLEIIGELFF
many,TRBJ1-1,NA,TRBV6-5,TGTGCCAGCAGTACGACGGGGAGGCTCCCTGAAGCTTTCTTT,CASSTTGRLPEAFF
NA,TRBJ2-2,NA,TRBV5-1,TGCGCCAGCAGCTTGGAGTACGGGTTCGGGGAGCTGTTTTTT,CASSLEYGFGELFF
NA,TRBJ2-7,TRBD1,TRBV6-6,TGTGCCAGCAGCTATGACAGGGGATCCTACTACGAGCAGTACTTC,CASSYDRGSYYEQYF
NA,TRBJ2-7,NA,TRBV6-1,TGTGCCAGCAGTGAATTGCCCTACGAAAACTACGAGCAGTACTTC,CASSELPYENYEQYF
few,TRBJ2-5,NA,TRBV19,TGTGCCAGTAGTGCGTCCTCCGGGGAGACCCAGTACTTC,CASSASSGETQYF
NA,TRBJ2-3,NA,TRBV7-9,TGTGCCAGCAGCTTAGCTGGGAGCCTCCCCTACACAGATACGCAGTATTTT,CASSLAGSLPYTDTQYF